The present T cell receptor (beta chain) was sequenced within a study of T cell responses to AZD1222 COVID-19 vaccine. V was pared by 1 base and J by 5 bases, with 10 bases of the junction left unmatched. CDR3 size: 17 residues. The germline gives CDR1 SGHTA, CDR2 FQGTGA. Profiling relied on immunoSEQ multiplex PCR, and the TCRdb table lists in-frame clones only, not all of them. The profile shows 95,000 to 150,000 clones, roughly 88% of them singletons. Regarding this clone: Its antigen is not identified.

Points from the study as a whole: Reportedly, nearly half the spike-specific TCRs target unmutated variant regions. Elevations in Spike-specific TCR breadth and depth followed administration of two AZD1222 doses. At 160-218 and 743-854, vaccine-associated CD4 TCRs were dominant, and they spanned spike. Clonal diversity was possibly underestimated, and the donors were mostly white British, with more females.

The sample was peripheral blood, taken on day 0 of MenACWY control vaccination. The receptor comes from an adult in good health. This rearrangement joins TRBV7-3 to TRBJ2-2; 7 nucleotides agree with TRBD2. The DNA for the CDR3 is TGTGCCAGCAGCTTAAATCCCTGGAGGGGAGGGACCGGGGAGCTGTTTTTT. It encodes CASSLNPWRGGTGELFF.